This T cell receptor beta chain was captured in a study of blood T cell repertoires in COVID-19. The V gene lost 2 bases and the J gene lost 0 bases, with 9 bases spanning the gap. CDR3 length equals 15 residues. Germline CDR1 is KGHSH and CDR2 is LQKENI. The protocol was immunoSEQ multiplex PCR, while the TCRdb copy is restricted to in-frame clones and leaves out a portion. The sample has roughly 220,000 clones; around 82% are singletons. The sequence came from a woman between 65 and 79 years old with acute or convalescent COVID-19. The chain links TRBV18 to TRBJ2-3; D is perhaps TRBD2 (5 bases). Sequencing used peripheral blood. The CDR3 region is CASSPSGTSTDTQYF. DNA of the CDR3: TGTGCCAGCTCACCAAGCGGAACAAGCACAGATACGCAGTATTTT.